This record covers a single TCR beta chain. The data stem from a study of blood T cell repertoires in COVID-19. Study details: Some COVID-19 samples were acute and others convalescent; all came from the United States, Italy and Spain.

As handled by the study authors: Nucleated cell number was recorded as an estimate derived from reference gene primer amplification. The table came from immunoSEQ multiplex PCR; TCRdb's copy has only in-frame clones and leaves some out. V, J and clone size derive from that table, while D and trimming were established from the DNA sequence. The sample shows about 410,000 clones, about 88% of them seen only once. The ends lost 6 bases at V and 7 bases at J; junction bases unmatched: 7. The CDR3 spans 13 residues. Germline V gene data show CDR1 as MRHNA and CDR2 as SNTAGT. The sample comprised peripheral blood. J is TRBJ1-2 and V is TRBV6-4, with 8 bases aligning to TRBD1. The receptor comes from a woman aged 40 to 50 with COVID-19, enrolled during active disease. CDR3 in amino acids: CASRGAGGSGYTF. CDR3 coding DNA: TGTGCCAGCAGGGGGGCAGGGGGCTCTGGCTACACCTTC.